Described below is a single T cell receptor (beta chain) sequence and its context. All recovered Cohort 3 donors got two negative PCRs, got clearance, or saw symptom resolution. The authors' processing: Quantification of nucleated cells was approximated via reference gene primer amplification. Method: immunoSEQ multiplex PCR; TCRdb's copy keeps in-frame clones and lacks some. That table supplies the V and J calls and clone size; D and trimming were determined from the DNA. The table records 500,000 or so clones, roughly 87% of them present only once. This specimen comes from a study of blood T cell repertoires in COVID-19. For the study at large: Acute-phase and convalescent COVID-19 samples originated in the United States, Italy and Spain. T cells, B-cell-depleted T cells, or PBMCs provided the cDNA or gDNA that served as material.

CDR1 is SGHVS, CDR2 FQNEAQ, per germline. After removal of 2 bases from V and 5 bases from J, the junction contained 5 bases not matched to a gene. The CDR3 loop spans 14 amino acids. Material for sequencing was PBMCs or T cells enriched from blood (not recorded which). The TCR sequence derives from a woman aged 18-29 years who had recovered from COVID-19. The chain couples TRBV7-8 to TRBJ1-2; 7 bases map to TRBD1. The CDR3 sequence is CASSLRDSEYGYTF. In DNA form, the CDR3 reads TGTGCCAGCAGCTTAAGGGACAGCGAGTATGGCTACACCTTC. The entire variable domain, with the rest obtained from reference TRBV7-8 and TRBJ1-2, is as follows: GAGVSQSPRYKVAKRGQDVALRCDPISGHVSLFWYQQALGQGPEFLTYFQNEAQLDKSGLPSDRFFAERPEGSVSTLKIQRTQQEDSAVYLCASSLRDSEYGYTFGSGTRLTVV.